The 22 T cell receptor beta chains reported below all come from one sample, sequenced in a study of blood T cell repertoires in COVID-19. Only in-frame clones appear in the TCRdb table, and some are missing; sequencing was by immunoSEQ multiplex PCR. The sample records some 400,000 clones, roughly 86% being singletons. The sequenced sample consisted of peripheral blood. These receptors came from a woman aged 25-40 years with COVID-19, enrolled during active disease.

The chain uses TRBV5-1 and TRBJ2-7; a weak D match, TRBD1 (6 bases). Trimming stripped 0 bases from V and 4 bases from J, with 14 bases between. Germline assignment: CDR1 SGHRS and CDR2 YFSETQ. The CDR3 spans 15 residues. In nucleotides, the CDR3 is TGCGCCAGCAGCTTGGCGGGGACATCGCCGTACGAGCAGTACTTC. Amino acid sequence: CASSLAGTSPYEQYF.

This clone was recorded once. This rearrangement joins TRBV24-1 to TRBJ2-3; no clear D. V lost 6 bases and J lost 0, with 12 bases in between. CDR3 size: 15 residues. Germline CDR1 and CDR2: KGHDR and SFDVKD. The CDR3 nucleotides are TGTGCCACCAGTCTACGCGGAGCAAGCACAGATACGCAGTATTTT. Its translation is CATSLRGASTDTQYF.

The gene calls are TRBV20-1 and TRBJ2-1; 7 bases agree with TRBD2. The J segment lost 11 bases and the V segment lost 3 bases, leaving 4 bases of the junction unmatched. This CDR3 contains 11 residues. CDR1 is DFQATT, CDR2 SNEGSKA, per germline (reference sequence). CDR3 in amino acids: CSASTSGKQFF. In DNA, the CDR3 is TGCAGTGCTAGTACCAGCGGGAAGCAGTTCTTC.

This sequence joins TRBV24-1 and TRBJ2-2; TRBD1 matches at 7 bases. The CDR3 length is 16 residues. Germline V CDR1 and CDR2: KGHDR, SFDVKD. V lost 1 base to trimming and J lost 5 bases; unmatched junction nucleotides: 6. For the CDR3, the DNA is TGTGCCACCAGTGATTTAGGGGCAGGGGGTACCGGGGAGCTGTTTTTT. This encodes CATSDLGAGGTGELFF.

The V and J genes are TRBV7-2 and TRBJ2-7; 7 bases line up with TRBD2. Germline V gene data show CDR1 as SGHTA and CDR2 as FQGNSA. The CDR3 has 15 residues. The trim removed 0 bases at V and 4 bases at J, leaving 6 bases unmatched. CDR3 region: CASSLAAGVTYEQYF. Here the CDR3 DNA reads TGTGCCAGCAGCTTAGCTGCGGGAGTAACTTACGAGCAGTACTTC.

The chain recombines TRBV25-1 with TRBJ2-1; 8 positions agree with TRBD2. The V gene end was trimmed by 2 bases and the J gene end by 4 bases; junction bases not matched to a gene: 4. CDR3 length: 15 residues. CDR1 is MGHDK, CDR2 SYGVNS, per germline. The CDR3 protein is CASSETSGSYNEQFF. The CDR3, as DNA: TGTGCCAGCAGTGAAACCAGCGGGAGTTACAATGAGCAGTTCTTC.

This clone was counted once. The chain's CDR3 is CASSFGQPLLTDTQYF. CDR3 nucleotides: TGTGCCAGCAGTTTCGGACAGCCTTTACTTACAGATACGCAGTATTTT. The rearrangement links TRBV28 to TRBJ2-3; D is possibly TRBD1 (6 bases). Germline assignment: CDR1 MDHEN and CDR2 SYDVKM. The V gene lost 3 bases and the J gene lost 3 bases, with 16 bases spanning the gap. The CDR3 is 16 amino acids.

The V gene is TRBV29-1, the J gene TRBJ1-5, with 7 bases identical to TRBD1. With V trimmed by 4 bases and J by 3 bases, 3 bases remained unmatched. The CDR3 is 13 amino acids. CDR1 is SQVTM and CDR2 is ANQGSEA in the germline V gene. CDR3 DNA: TGCAGCGTTGGGGACAGATCCAATCAGCCCCAGCATTTT. This encodes CSVGDRSNQPQHF.

The chain couples TRBV5-1 to TRBJ1-5; 9 bases are a match to TRBD1. The CDR3 has 14 amino acids. Germline-derived CDR1 and CDR2 are SGHRS and YFSETQ. Trimming at V came to 7 bases and at J to 9 bases, leaving 11 bases not matched to a gene. CDR3 amino acids: CASSSGTGLGPQHF. In DNA form, the CDR3 reads TGCGCCAGCTCTTCCGGGACAGGGTTAGGGCCCCAGCATTTT.

The genes are TRBV5-6 and TRBJ2-7; D might be TRBD1 (6 bases). The CDR3 spans 14 residues. Germline loops: CDR1 SGHDT, CDR2 YYEEEE. V shed 4 bases and J shed 2 bases, with 13 bases lying between them. CDR3 region: CASSPGDGTYEQYF. DNA of the CDR3: TGTGCCAGCAGCCCAGGGGACGGGACCTACGAGCAGTACTTC.

The CDR3 is CASSITRMNTEAFF. The CDR3 DNA is TGTGCCAGCAGTATCACCAGGATGAACACTGAAGCTTTCTTT. The V gene is TRBV28, the J gene TRBJ1-1; no definite D call. Germline values: CDR1 MDHEN, CDR2 SYDVKM. The length of the CDR3 is 14 residues. V lost 5 bases, J lost 0 bases, and 10 bases lay in between.

The chain combines TRBV28 with TRBJ2-1, with TRBD2 matching 10 bases. Losses at the gene ends were 6 bases for V and 4 bases for J; bases not matched to a gene: 6. Germline V CDR1 and CDR2: MDHEN, SYDVKM. CDR3 length: 15 amino acids. The CDR3 bases are TGTGCCAGCAGGCCACTAGCGGGACGATACAATGAGCAGTTCTTC. It translates to CASRPLAGRYNEQFF.

The chain links TRBV2 to TRBJ2-7, with TRBD2 identical over 10 bases. After removal of 2 bases from V and 5 bases from J, the junction contained 3 bases not matched to a gene. Germline V gene lookup returns CDR1 SNHLY and CDR2 FYNNEI. The CDR3 is 14 amino acids. The DNA for the CDR3 is TGTGCCAGCAGTGAACTAGCGGGAGTCAACGAGCAGTACTTC. Translating gives CASSELAGVNEQYF.

V is TRBV27 and J is TRBJ1-1; TRBD1 aligns across 7 bases. The germline V gene has CDR1 MNHEY and CDR2 SMNVEV (reference sequence). The length of the CDR3 is 16 residues. V dropped 5 bases and J dropped 1; count of bases not matched to a gene: 10. The chain's CDR3 is CASSVQQGWANTEAFF. DNA of the CDR3: TGTGCCAGCAGTGTCCAACAGGGGTGGGCGAACACTGAAGCTTTCTTT.

The rearrangement joins TRBV30 to TRBJ2-7, with 7 bases identical to TRBD1. The ends lost 1 base at V and 4 bases at J; junction bases unmatched: 13. This CDR3 has 16 amino acids. Germline-derived CDR1 and CDR2 are GTSNPN and SVGIG (reference sequence). DNA of the CDR3: TGTGCCTGGAGTGCCCCCGACAGGGCGCTCCTTTACGAGCAGTACTTC. It encodes CAWSAPDRALLYEQYF.

The rearrangement links TRBV5-1 to TRBJ2-1, with TRBD2 identical over 8 bases. With 5 bases clipped from V and 5 bases from J, the junction kept 6 bases outside the gene matches. CDR3 size: 14 residues. Germline values: CDR1 SGHRS, CDR2 YFSETQ. The CDR3 loop is CASRPGTSNNEQFF. CDR3 nucleotide sequence: TGCGCCAGCAGACCCGGGACTAGTAACAATGAGCAGTTCTTC.

This clone has only a few counts. The chain is built from TRBV19 and TRBJ2-5, with 10 positions matching TRBD2. The length of the CDR3 is 17 residues. After removal of 3 bases from V and 4 bases from J, the junction contained 11 bases not matched to a gene. Germline V gives CDR1 LNHDA, CDR2 SQIVND (reference sequence). This CDR3 is CASSIFSASGSGETQYF. The CDR3 DNA reads as TGTGCCAGTAGTATTTTCTCGGCTAGCGGGAGTGGAGAGACCCAGTACTTC.

The chain uses TRBV9 and TRBJ2-2; D is perhaps TRBD1 (5 bases). CDR3 length: 14 amino acids. Trimming stripped 3 bases from V and 5 bases from J, with 11 bases between. CDR1 is SGDLS, CDR2 YYNGEE, per germline. This chain's CDR3 is CASSGQLGTGELFF. In nucleotides, the CDR3 is TGTGCCAGCAGCGGACAGCTCGGGACCGGGGAGCTGTTTTTT.

This clone showed up just a few times. The chain carries TRBV4-1 and TRBJ2-2, with D hard to call. This CDR3 contains 11 residues. Trimming cost V 8 bases and J 1 base, with 2 bases left between them. Germline V gives CDR1 MGHRA, CDR2 YSYEKL. The CDR3 DNA reads as TGCGCCAGCCAGAACACCGGGGAGCTGTTTTTT. Translating gives CASQNTGELFF.

The rearrangement uses TRBV7-9 and TRBJ2-3; D ambiguous. From germline, CDR1 is SEHNR and CDR2 FQNEAQ (reference sequence). This CDR3 is built from 13 residues. Trimming pared 5 bases from V and 4 bases from J, leaving 10 bases between. The CDR3 protein is CASSLGGADTQYF. CDR3 coding DNA: TGTGCCAGCAGCCTCGGCGGAGCAGATACGCAGTATTTT.

The rearrangement uses TRBV5-6 and TRBJ1-1, with D perhaps matching TRBD1 (5 bases). CDR3 length: 13 residues. CDR1 is SGHDT, CDR2 YYEEEE, per germline. Trimming left V 6 bases short and J 6 bases short, with 15 bases between. This CDR3 is CASNIRQRPEAFF. Here the CDR3 DNA reads TGTGCCAGCAACATAAGACAGAGACCTGAAGCTTTCTTT.

V usage is TRBV3-1 (or the pseudogene TRBV3-2) and J usage is TRBJ2-3, with D maybe TRBD1 (5 bases). Germline V gene data show CDR1 as LGHDT and CDR2 as YNNKEL (reference sequence). V was clipped by 5 bases and J by 2 bases, with 14 bases between them. The CDR3 length is 15 residues. CDR3 bases: TGTGCCAGCAGCGCAAGGGGCGGAAACACAGATACGCAGTATTTT. Protein sequence: CASSARGGNTDTQYF.